These 23 T cell receptor beta chains share one sample of origin, sequenced in a study of blood T cell repertoires in COVID-19. The method was immunoSEQ multiplex PCR; TCRdb's version includes in-frame clones alone and lacks a portion of them. Here the sample spans about 95,000 clones, about 85% being singletons. The sample was peripheral blood. The receptor set was obtained from a man older than 75 with active or convalescent COVID-19.

This clone has only one observation. This chain joins TRBV7-2 and TRBJ1-1, with 10 bases aligning to TRBD1. Trimming took 3 bases from V and 11 from J; bases not matched to a gene: 9. The germline V gene encodes CDR1 SGHTA and CDR2 FQGNSA. This CDR3 has 14 residues. CDR3 DNA: TGTGCCAGCAGCTTTCCTCCGGGACAGGGGCATGCTTTCTTT. It translates to CASSFPPGQGHAFF.

V and J are TRBV7-9 and TRBJ2-5; D unresolved. The V gene lost 0 bases and the J gene lost 5 bases, with 4 bases spanning the gap. Germline V CDR1 and CDR2: SEHNR, FQNEAQ (reference sequence). The CDR3 has 12 amino acids. In DNA, the CDR3 is TGTGCCAGCAGCTTAGCGGGCGAGACCCAGTACTTC. It codes for CASSLAGETQYF.

The rearrangement joins TRBV5-1 to TRBJ1-1, with D perhaps TRBD1 (5 bases). V was clipped by 4 bases and J by 5 bases, with 18 bases between them. This CDR3 contains 15 residues. Germline assignment: CDR1 SGHRS and CDR2 YFSETQ. CDR3: CASSPQWGGRTEAFF. CDR3 sequence (DNA): TGCGCCAGCAGCCCCCAATGGGGGGGTCGGACTGAAGCTTTCTTT. Together with reference TRBV5-1 and TRBJ1-1, the CDR3 gives the full variable domain: KAGVTQTPRYLIKTRGQQVTLSCSPISGHRSVSWYQQTPGQGLQFLFEYFSETQRNKGNFPGRFSGRQFSNSRSEMNVSTLELGDSALYLCASSPQWGGRTEAFFGQGTRLTVV.

The DNA of the CDR3 is TGTGCCAGCAGTCTACAGGGGGCTATAATCAACGAGCAGTACTTC. Amino acid sequence: CASSLQGAIINEQYF. This chain uses TRBV2 with TRBJ2-7; TRBD1 aligns across 9 bases. Germline CDR1 is SNHLY and CDR2 is FYNNEI. This CDR3 region has 15 residues. V shed 5 bases and J 5 bases; nucleotides not matched to a gene: 10.

The rearrangement uses TRBV19 and TRBJ1-1; D perhaps matches TRBD1 (5 bases). The CDR3 has 17 residues. The germline V gene has CDR1 LNHDA and CDR2 SQIVND (reference sequence). Trimming took off 4 bases at V and 1 base at J, with 19 bases between the two ends. The CDR3 DNA reads TGTGCCAGTAGTAGCGGCGGGGGGTATATGGGGAACACTGAAGCTTTCTTT. Translated, it gives CASSSGGGYMGNTEAFF.

On this clone: Different DNA sequences within this sample yield the same CDR3. The genes are TRBV5-5 and TRBJ2-2; no firm D call. Germline CDR1 SGHKS, CDR2 YYEKEE (reference sequence). The germline V and J ends were trimmed by 5 bases and 4 bases, with 12 bases remaining between them. This CDR3 region has 14 residues. The CDR3: CASSQITVTGELFF. In nucleotides, the CDR3 is TGTGCCAGCAGTCAAATCACAGTCACCGGGGAGCTGTTTTTT.

J is TRBJ1-1 and V is TRBV3-1 (or the pseudogene TRBV3-2); possible D gene TRBD1, 6 bases. There are 15 residues in the CDR3. Trimming left V 1 base short and J 2 bases short, with 11 bases between. The germline gives CDR1 LGHDT, CDR2 YNNKEL (reference sequence). The CDR3 nucleotides read TGTGCCAGCAGCCAAGTGGTCAGGGGTAACACTGAAGCTTTCTTT. This gives the protein CASSQVVRGNTEAFF.

This sequence joins TRBV19 and TRBJ1-5; the D is unclear. Germline CDR1 and CDR2: LNHDA and SQIVND (reference sequence). The V end was cut by 5 bases, the J end by 1 base, with 6 bases between. This CDR3 contains 13 residues. CDR3 bases: TGTGCCAGTAGTGCGCCGAGCAATCAGCCCCAGCATTTT. The encoded protein is CASSAPSNQPQHF.

V usage is TRBV7-9 and J usage is TRBJ2-5; tentative D call: TRBD2 (6 bases). Looked up from germline, CDR1 is SEHNR and CDR2 is FQNEAQ (reference sequence). The CDR3 runs to 16 residues. Trimming left V 8 bases short and J 3 bases short, with 22 bases between. CDR3 in DNA: TGTGCCAGCCAATACCGTTGGGCGGGGACCGAAGAGACCCAGTACTTC. It translates to CASQYRWAGTEETQYF. Combining the CDR3 with reference TRBV7-9 and TRBJ2-5 gives the whole variable domain DTGVSQNPRHKITKRGQNVTFRCDPISEHNRLYWYRQTLGQGPEFLTYFQNEAQLEKSRLLSDRFSAERPKGSFSTLEIQRTEQGDSAMYLCASQYRWAGTEETQYFGPGTRLLVL.

The chain combines TRBV7-3 with TRBJ2-2, with D possibly matching TRBD1 (6 bases). The V gene lost 5 bases and the J gene lost 8 bases, with 15 bases spanning the gap. CDR3 length: 14 residues. The germline V gene encodes CDR1 SGHTA and CDR2 FQGTGA. The CDR3 sequence is CASSPLGASGELFF. Here the CDR3 DNA reads TGTGCCAGCAGCCCCCTGGGGGCCTCGGGGGAGCTGTTTTTT.

The rearrangement links TRBV19 to TRBJ1-2; 10 positions match TRBD1. The germline V gene has CDR1 LNHDA and CDR2 SQIVND (reference sequence). Germline trimming cut 1 base from V and 8 bases from J; bases unmatched to any gene: 4. The CDR3 covers 14 residues. The CDR3 bases are TGTGCCAGTAGTATAGGACAGGGGGCTCGCGGCTACACCTTC. Its translation: CASSIGQGARGYTF.

This clone was found once. The chain carries TRBV30 and TRBJ1-6; 8 bases map to TRBD1. CDR1 and CDR2 (germline): GTSNPN, SVGIG (reference sequence). This CDR3 has 18 residues. After removal of 0 bases from V and 6 bases from J, the junction contained 13 bases not matched to a gene. The CDR3: CAWSVSAGGSRGNSPLHF. The CDR3 nucleotides are TGTGCCTGGAGTGTCTCGGCAGGGGGCTCCCGGGGTAATTCACCCCTCCACTTT.

The J gene is TRBJ1-2, the V gene TRBV19; TRBD1 agrees at 9 bases. With V trimmed by 4 bases and J by 6 bases, 6 bases remained unmatched. This CDR3 has 14 amino acids. Germline V gene sequence: CDR1 LNHDA, CDR2 SQIVND (reference sequence). The DNA for the CDR3 is TGTGCCAGTAGTACCTCCGGACAGGGGAATGGCTACACCTTC. This encodes CASSTSGQGNGYTF.

A few counts support this clone. The chain links TRBV7-2 to TRBJ1-2; a weak D match, TRBD1 (5 bases). This CDR3 spans 13 amino acids. Germline V CDR1 and CDR2: SGHTA, FQGNSA. V lost 2 bases to trimming and J lost 8 bases, with 12 bases between them. CDR3 bases: TGTGCCAGCAGCTTAAATGAGGGGAGGGGCTACACCTTC. Translating it yields CASSLNEGRGYTF.

The chain employs TRBV2 and TRBJ2-3; no clear D. The CDR3 has 12 residues. Deletions cut 7 bases from V and 5 bases from J, with 10 bases between. The germline CDR1 and CDR2 sequences are SNHLY and FYNNEI. DNA for the CDR3: TGTGCCAGCAAGTCGCTAGAAGATACGCAGTATTTT. It translates to CASKSLEDTQYF.

This clone appeared a few times. The gene calls are TRBV18 and TRBJ1-2; 7 positions match TRBD1. The germline V gene has CDR1 KGHSH and CDR2 LQKENI. The CDR3 runs to 16 residues. Germline trimming cut 6 bases from V and 4 bases from J; bases unmatched to any gene: 14. Written as DNA, the CDR3 is TGTGCCAGCTCGCAAGATACAGGGGCAGGTTTCTATGGCTACACCTTC. Its protein is CASSQDTGAGFYGYTF.

This chain connects TRBV2 to TRBJ2-1, with TRBD2 matching 12 bases. Germline CDR1 and CDR2: SNHLY and FYNNEI. CDR3 length equals 15 residues. Germline trimming cut 6 bases from V and 7 bases from J; bases unmatched to any gene: 7. The CDR3 loop is CASRHLAGGSNEQFF. The DNA of the CDR3 is TGTGCCAGCAGGCACCTAGCGGGGGGGAGTAATGAGCAGTTCTTC.

This clone is a singleton in its sample. The J gene is TRBJ1-3, the V gene TRBV13, with TRBD1 as a possible D gene (6 bases). The germline CDR1 and CDR2 sequences are PRHDT and FYEKMQ (reference sequence). The CDR3 spans 15 residues. V shed 5 bases and J shed 2 bases, with 13 bases lying between them. The CDR3 DNA sequence: TGTGCCAGCAGCCCCTGGACAGCCACTGGAAACACCATATATTTT. This encodes CASSPWTATGNTIYF.

The chain couples TRBV19 to TRBJ2-1; D unresolved. V lost 7 bases and J lost 8, with 15 bases in between. The germline V gene has CDR1 LNHDA and CDR2 SQIVND (reference sequence). The CDR3 runs 13 residues. CDR3 sequence: CASMGQEWDEQFF. The CDR3 DNA reads TGTGCCAGTATGGGCCAGGAATGGGATGAGCAGTTCTTC.

This clone was seen only once. This sequence joins TRBV5-6 and TRBJ1-2, with TRBD1 matching over 10 bases. The CDR3 covers 14 residues. V dropped 3 bases and J dropped 2; count of bases not matched to a gene: 1. Germline V lookup: CDR1 SGHDT, CDR2 YYEEEE. CDR3 in DNA: TGTGCCAGCAGCTGGGGACAGGGGAACTATGGCTACACCTTC. Its translation: CASSWGQGNYGYTF. The full variable domain, its missing parts supplied by reference TRBV5-6 and TRBJ1-2, is DAGVTQSPTHLIKTRGQQVTLRCSPKSGHDTVSWYQQALGQGPQFIFQYYEEEERQRGNFPDRFSGHQFPNYSSELNVNALLLGDSALYLCASSWGQGNYGYTFGSGTRLTVV.

The J gene is TRBJ2-7, the V gene TRBV5-1, with D tentatively TRBD2 (6 bases). Between the trimmed V and J ends, which lost 1 base and 5 bases, there was a span of 16 bases. The V gene's germline CDR1 is SGHRS and CDR2 YFSETQ. The CDR3 loop spans 15 amino acids. Here the CDR3 DNA reads TGCGCCAGCAGCTTGAGGGCGGGGAGTAGTAACGAGCAGTACTTC. Its protein product is CASSLRAGSSNEQYF.

The chain joins TRBV18 to TRBJ1-2; D gene uncertain. Germline assignment: CDR1 KGHSH and CDR2 LQKENI. The V end lost 2 bases, the J end lost 4 bases, and 11 bases lay between the germline ends. This CDR3 is built from 14 residues. CDR3 region: CASSPGGLGYGYTF. The CDR3 DNA sequence: TGTGCCAGCTCACCAGGAGGTCTGGGCTATGGCTACACCTTC.

The chain combines TRBV2 with TRBJ2-3; possible D gene TRBD2, 5 bases. The CDR3 sequence is 14 residues long. Germline V gene lookup returns CDR1 SNHLY and CDR2 FYNNEI. V was shortened by 3 bases and J by 6 bases, with 13 bases between the two germline ends. CDR3 loop: CASSDPGFTDTQYF. The CDR3 bases are TGTGCCAGCAGTGATCCGGGGTTCACGGATACGCAGTATTTT.